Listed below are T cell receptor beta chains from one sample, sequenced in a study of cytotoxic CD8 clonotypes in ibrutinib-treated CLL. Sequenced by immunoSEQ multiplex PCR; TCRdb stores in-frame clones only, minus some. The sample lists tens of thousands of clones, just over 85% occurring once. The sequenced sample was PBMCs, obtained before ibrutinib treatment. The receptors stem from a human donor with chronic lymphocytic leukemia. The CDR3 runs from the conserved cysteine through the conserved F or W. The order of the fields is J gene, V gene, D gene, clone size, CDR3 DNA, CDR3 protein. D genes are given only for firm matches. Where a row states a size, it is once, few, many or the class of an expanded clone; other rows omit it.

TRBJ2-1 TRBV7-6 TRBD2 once TGTGCCAGCAGCTTAGAGCGGGAGATCGTTCATGAGCAGTTCTTC CASSLEREIVHEQFF
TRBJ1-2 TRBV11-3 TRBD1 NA TGTGCCAGCAGCGCCGGACAGGGGGATTATGGCTACACCTTC CASSAGQGDYGYTF
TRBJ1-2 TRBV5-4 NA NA TGTGCCAGCAGCTTGCCGGACTATGGCTACACCTTC CASSLPDYGYTF
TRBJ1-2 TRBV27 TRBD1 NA TGTGCCAGCAGCCTCGGGACAGGCGGCTATGGCTACACCTTC CASSLGTGGYGYTF
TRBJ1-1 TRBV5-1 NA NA TGCGCCAGCACGCCCTTCGGGACCAGGGTCACTGAAGCTTTCTTT CASTPFGTRVTEAFF
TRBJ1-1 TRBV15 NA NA TGTGCCACCAGCAGAGATTGGGTCGGAGCTTTCTTT CATSRDWVGAFF
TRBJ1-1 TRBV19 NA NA TGTGCCAGTAGTAGGACAGATCTTACCATGAACACTGAAGCTTTCTTT CASSRTDLTMNTEAFF
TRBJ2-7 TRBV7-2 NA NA TGTGCCAGCAGCCCCGGGTACGAGCAGTACTTC CASSPGYEQYF
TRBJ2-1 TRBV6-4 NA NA TGTGCCAGCTCATCGACCTCTTCCTACAATGAGCAGTTCTTC CASSSTSSYNEQFF
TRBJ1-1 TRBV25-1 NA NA TGTGCCAGCAGTGAATATACGACCGTTTTCTTT CASSEYTTVFF
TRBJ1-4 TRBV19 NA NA TGTGCCAGTAGCACACGGACAGCTACAACTAATGAAAAACTGTTTTTT CASSTRTATTNEKLFF
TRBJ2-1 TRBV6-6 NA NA TGTGCCAGCACCCCGCCGTTGGTCTCCTACAATGAGCAGTTCTTC CASTPPLVSYNEQFF
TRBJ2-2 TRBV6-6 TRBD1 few TGTGCCAGCTTTGACAGGGCGAACACCGGGGAGCTGTTTTTT CASFDRANTGELFF
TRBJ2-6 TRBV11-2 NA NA TGTGCCAGCAGCTTAGATCTGGACTCTGGGGCCAACGTCCTGACTTTC CASSLDLDSGANVLTF
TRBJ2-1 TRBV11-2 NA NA TGTGCCAGCAGCTTACAACGGGGGGCCGTTGAGCAGTTCTTC CASSLQRGAVEQFF
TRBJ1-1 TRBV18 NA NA TGTGCCAGCTCATCAGGACGACAGCTGAACACTGAAGCTTTCTTT CASSSGRQLNTEAFF
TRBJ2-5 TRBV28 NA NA TGTGCCAGCAGTTTATTCTTCCAGGGTATAGAGACCCAGTACTTC CASSLFFQGIETQYF
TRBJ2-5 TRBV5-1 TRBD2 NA TGCGCCAGCAGCTTGGACATTAGCGGGGAAGGGGAGACCCAGTACTTC CASSLDISGEGETQYF
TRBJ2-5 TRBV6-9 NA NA TGTGCCAGCCTACGGTGGGGGGAGACCCAGTACTTC CASLRWGETQYF
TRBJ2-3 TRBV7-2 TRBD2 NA TGTGCCAGCAGCTGGGGACTAGCGGCTAGCACAGATACGCAGTATTTT CASSWGLAASTDTQYF
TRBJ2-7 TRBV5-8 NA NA TGTGCCAGCAGCTTGAATTGGTTAACTGCCGGGTACGAGCAGTACTTC CASSLNWLTAGYEQYF
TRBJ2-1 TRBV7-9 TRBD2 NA TGTGCCAGCAGCTTAGCCCAATTTAGCGGGAGCCACTCCTACAATGAGCAGTTCTTC CASSLAQFSGSHSYNEQFF
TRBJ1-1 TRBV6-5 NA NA TGTGCCAGCACCGAACAGGTTCTAGGCACTGAAGCTTTCTTT CASTEQVLGTEAFF
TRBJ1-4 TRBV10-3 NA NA TGTGCCATCAGTGTTTCGGGGGAGGAAAAACTGTTTTTT CAISVSGEEKLFF
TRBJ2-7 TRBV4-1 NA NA TGCGCCAGCAGCCAAGCCGGGCTAACCTACGAGCAGTACTTC CASSQAGLTYEQYF
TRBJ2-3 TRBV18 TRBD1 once TGTGCCAGCTCACCATCGACAGGGGGCCCAGATACGCAGTATTTT CASSPSTGGPDTQYF
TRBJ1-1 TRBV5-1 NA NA TGCGCCAGCAGCTTGGGCCGGGACACTGAAGCTTTCTTT CASSLGRDTEAFF
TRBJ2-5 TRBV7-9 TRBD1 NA TGTGCCAGCATTTTATGGGAGACAGGGCAAGAGACCCAGTACTTC CASILWETGQETQYF
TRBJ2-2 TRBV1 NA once TGCACCAGCAGCCAAGGGGTAGCGGGAGGGCCGAAGGACACCGGGGAGCTGTTTTTT CTSSQGVAGGPKDTGELFF
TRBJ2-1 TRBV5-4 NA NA TGTGCCAGCAGCTTGGCACACAATGAGCAGTTCTTC CASSLAHNEQFF
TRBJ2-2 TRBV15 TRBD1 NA TGTGCCACCAGCAGAGTAGGGGGCAGGACCGGGGAGCTGTTTTTT CATSRVGGRTGELFF
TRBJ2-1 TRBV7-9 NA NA TGTGCCAGCAGCGCCAGAGGTTCTCGGTTCTCCTACAATGAGCAGTTCTTC CASSARGSRFSYNEQFF
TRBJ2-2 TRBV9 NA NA TGTGCCAGCAGCGTAGATTCAGGGGTTACCGGGGAGCTGTTTTTT CASSVDSGVTGELFF
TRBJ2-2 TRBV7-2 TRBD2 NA TGTGCCAGCAGCTTAACTAGCGGGAGTACCGGGGAGCTGTTTTTT CASSLTSGSTGELFF
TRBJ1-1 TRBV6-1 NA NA TGTGCCAGCCCGGAGGGGGGCAGGAGGAACACTGAAGCTTTCTTT CASPEGGRRNTEAFF
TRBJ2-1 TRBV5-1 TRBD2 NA TGCGCCAGCAGCTTTGGACTAGCGGGAGGCGATGAGCAGTTCTTC CASSFGLAGGDEQFF
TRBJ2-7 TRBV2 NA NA TGTGCCAGCAGACCCGGCGGGGCGCCGTACGAGCAGTACTTC CASRPGGAPYEQYF
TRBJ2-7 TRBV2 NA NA TGTGCCAGCCAAATCTCCTACGAGCAGTACTTC CASQISYEQYF
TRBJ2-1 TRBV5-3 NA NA TGTGCCAGAAGCTTTAACTTTCATGGGACTCCCCGAGACAATGAGCAGTTCTTC CARSFNFHGTPRDNEQFF
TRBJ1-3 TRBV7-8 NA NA TGTGCCAGCAGCTCCAGGGTGGTCGCTGGAAACACCATATATTTT CASSSRVVAGNTIYF
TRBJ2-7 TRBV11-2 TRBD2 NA TGTGCCAGCAGCTTAGAACGGACTAGCAACGAGCAGTACTTC CASSLERTSNEQYF
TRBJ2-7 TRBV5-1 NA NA TGCGCCAGCAGCTTGGGGAGCTCCTACGAGCAGTACTTC CASSLGSSYEQYF
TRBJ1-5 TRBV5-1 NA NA TGCGCCAGCAGCTTGTTGCCGGGCGGCCCGATCCGGCAGCCCCAGCATTTT CASSLLPGGPIRQPQHF
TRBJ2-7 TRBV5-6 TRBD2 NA TGTGCCAGCAGCTGGGGGGGCGAGCAGTACTTC CASSWGGEQYF
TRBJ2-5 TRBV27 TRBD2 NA TGTGCCAGCAGTTTAGGCCTAGCGGGAGGGCCCCGAGAGACCCAGTACTTC CASSLGLAGGPRETQYF
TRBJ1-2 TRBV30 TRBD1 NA TGTGCCTGGGGACAGGGGGATGGCTACACCTTC CAWGQGDGYTF